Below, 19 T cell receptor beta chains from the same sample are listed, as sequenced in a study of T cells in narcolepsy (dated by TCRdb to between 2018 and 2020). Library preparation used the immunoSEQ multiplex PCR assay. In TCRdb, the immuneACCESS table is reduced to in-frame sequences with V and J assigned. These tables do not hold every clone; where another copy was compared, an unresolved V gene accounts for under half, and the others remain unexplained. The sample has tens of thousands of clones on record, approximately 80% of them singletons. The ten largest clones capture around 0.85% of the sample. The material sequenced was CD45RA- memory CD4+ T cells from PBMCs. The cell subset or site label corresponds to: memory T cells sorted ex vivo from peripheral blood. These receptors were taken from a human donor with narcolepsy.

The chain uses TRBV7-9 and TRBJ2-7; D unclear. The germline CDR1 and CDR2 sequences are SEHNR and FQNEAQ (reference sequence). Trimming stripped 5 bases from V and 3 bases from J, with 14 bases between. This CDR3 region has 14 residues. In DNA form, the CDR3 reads TGTGCCAGCAGCCGAGCCGTCCAAGACTACGAGCAGTACTTC. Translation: CASSRAVQDYEQYF.

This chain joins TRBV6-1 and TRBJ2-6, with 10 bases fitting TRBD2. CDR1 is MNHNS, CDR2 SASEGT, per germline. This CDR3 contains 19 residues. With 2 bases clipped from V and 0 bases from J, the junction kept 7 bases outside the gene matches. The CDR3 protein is CASSELSAGGSSGANVLTF. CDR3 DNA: TGTGCCAGCAGTGAATTATCAGCGGGGGGGAGCTCTGGGGCCAACGTCCTGACTTTC.

CDR3 residues: CASSLAAGANYGYTF. CDR3 DNA sequence: TGTGCCAGCAGCTTAGCGGCCGGAGCTAACTATGGCTACACCTTC. This chain links TRBV7-9 with TRBJ1-2; D is unresolved. Germline values: CDR1 SEHNR, CDR2 FQNEAQ (reference sequence). This CDR3 is built from 15 residues. Trimming took 0 bases from V and 0 from J, leaving 8 bases between them.

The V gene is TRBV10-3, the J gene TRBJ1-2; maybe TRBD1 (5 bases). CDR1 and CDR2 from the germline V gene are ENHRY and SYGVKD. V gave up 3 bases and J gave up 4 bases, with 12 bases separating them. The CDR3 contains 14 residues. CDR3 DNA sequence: TGTGCCATCAGTGACTTGCAGGGCATCTATGGCTACACCTTC. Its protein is CAISDLQGIYGYTF.

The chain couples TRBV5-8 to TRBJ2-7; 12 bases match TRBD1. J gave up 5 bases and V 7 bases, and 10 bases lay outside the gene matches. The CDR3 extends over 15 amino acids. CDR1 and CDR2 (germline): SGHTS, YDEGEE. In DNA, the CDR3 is TGTGCCAGCGCCGGGACAGGGGGCTTTAACGACGAGCAGTACTTC. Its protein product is CASAGTGGFNDEQYF.

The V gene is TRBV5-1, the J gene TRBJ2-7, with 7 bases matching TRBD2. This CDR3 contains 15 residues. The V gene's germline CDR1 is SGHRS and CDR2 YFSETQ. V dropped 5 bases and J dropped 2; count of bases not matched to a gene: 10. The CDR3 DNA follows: TGCGCCAGCAGTCCACTAGCGCGGACCGCCTACGAGCAGTACTTC. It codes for CASSPLARTAYEQYF.

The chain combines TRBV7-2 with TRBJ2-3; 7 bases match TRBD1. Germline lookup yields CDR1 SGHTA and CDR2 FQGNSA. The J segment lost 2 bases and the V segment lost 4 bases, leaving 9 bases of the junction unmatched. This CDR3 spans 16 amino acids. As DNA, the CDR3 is TGTGCCAGCAGCTCACAGGGGATCTCTTACACAGATACGCAGTATTTT. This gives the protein CASSSQGISYTDTQYF.

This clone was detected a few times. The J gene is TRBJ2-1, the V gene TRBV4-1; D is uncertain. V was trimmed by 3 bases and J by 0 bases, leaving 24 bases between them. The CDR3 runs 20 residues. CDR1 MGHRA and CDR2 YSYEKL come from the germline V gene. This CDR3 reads CASSHSVRIGRSNSYNEQFF. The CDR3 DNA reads TGCGCCAGCAGCCACTCAGTGAGGATCGGCCGATCAAACTCCTACAATGAGCAGTTCTTC.

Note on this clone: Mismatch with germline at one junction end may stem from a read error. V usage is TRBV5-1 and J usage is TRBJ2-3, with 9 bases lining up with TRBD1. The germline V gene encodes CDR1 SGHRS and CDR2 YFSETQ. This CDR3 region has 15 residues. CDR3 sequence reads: CASSLGQGAPHTQYF. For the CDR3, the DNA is TGCGCCAGCAGTTTGGGACAGGGCGCCCCGCATACGCAGTATTTT.

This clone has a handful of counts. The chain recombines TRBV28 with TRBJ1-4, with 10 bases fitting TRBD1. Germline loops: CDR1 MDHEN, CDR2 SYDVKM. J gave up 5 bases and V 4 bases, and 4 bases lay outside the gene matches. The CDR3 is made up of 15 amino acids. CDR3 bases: TGTGCCAGCAGTTGGTTGGGACAGGGGAATGAAAAACTGTTTTTT. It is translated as CASSWLGQGNEKLFF.

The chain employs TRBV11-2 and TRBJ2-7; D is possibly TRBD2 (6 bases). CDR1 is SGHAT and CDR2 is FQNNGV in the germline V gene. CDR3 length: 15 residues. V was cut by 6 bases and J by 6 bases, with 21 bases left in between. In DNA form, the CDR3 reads TGTGCCAGCAGTCCATTCGGGACTGGTGAATCCGAGCAGTACTTC. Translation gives CASSPFGTGESEQYF.

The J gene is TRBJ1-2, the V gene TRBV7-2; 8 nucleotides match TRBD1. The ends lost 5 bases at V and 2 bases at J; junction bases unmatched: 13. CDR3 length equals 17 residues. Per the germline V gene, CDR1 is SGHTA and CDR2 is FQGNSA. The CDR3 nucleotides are TGTGCCAGCAGCCTCCTTGGCAGGGGGCAATGGAACTATGGCTACACCTTC. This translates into CASSLLGRGQWNYGYTF.

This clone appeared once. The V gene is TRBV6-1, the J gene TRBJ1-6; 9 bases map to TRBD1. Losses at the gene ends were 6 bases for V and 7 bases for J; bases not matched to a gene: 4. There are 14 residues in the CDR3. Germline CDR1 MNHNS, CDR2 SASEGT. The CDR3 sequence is CASSHGQGNSPLHF. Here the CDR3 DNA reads TGTGCCAGCAGCCATGGACAGGGGAATTCACCCCTCCACTTT.

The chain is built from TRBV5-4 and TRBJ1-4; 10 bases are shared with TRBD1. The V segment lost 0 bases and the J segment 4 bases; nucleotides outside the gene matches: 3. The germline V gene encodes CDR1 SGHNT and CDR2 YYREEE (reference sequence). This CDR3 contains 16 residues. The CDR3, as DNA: TGTGCCAGCAGCTTGGGGCGGGACAGGGGTAATGAAAAACTGTTTTTT. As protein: CASSLGRDRGNEKLFF.

As DNA, the CDR3 is TGTGCCAGCAGCACCGGGACAGGCAGCGTCCTGACTTTC. Encoded protein: CASSTGTGSVLTF. The rearrangement uses TRBV7-2 and TRBJ2-6; 8 bases are shared with TRBD1. This CDR3 contains 13 residues. Unmatched junction bases numbered 6, after V lost 5 bases and J lost 12 bases. Germline lookup yields CDR1 SGHTA and CDR2 FQGNSA.

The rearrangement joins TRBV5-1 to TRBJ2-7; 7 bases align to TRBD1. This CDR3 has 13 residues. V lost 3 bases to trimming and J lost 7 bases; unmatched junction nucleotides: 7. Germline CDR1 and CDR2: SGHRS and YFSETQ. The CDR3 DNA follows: TGCGCCAGCAGCTCGTCGACAGGGTATGAGCAGTACTTC. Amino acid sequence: CASSSSTGYEQYF.

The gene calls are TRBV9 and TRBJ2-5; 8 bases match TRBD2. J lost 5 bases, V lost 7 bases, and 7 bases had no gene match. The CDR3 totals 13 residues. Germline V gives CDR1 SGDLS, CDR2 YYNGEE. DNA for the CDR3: TGTGCCAGCTCTACTAGCGGTGTGGAGACCCAGTACTTC. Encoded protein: CASSTSGVETQYF.

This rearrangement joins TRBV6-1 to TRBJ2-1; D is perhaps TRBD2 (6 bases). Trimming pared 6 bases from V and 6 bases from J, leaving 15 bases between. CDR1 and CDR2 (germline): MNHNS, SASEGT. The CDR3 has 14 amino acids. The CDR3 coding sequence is TGTGCCAGCAGCCCTCAACCAGCGGGCAATGAGCAGTTCTTC. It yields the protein CASSPQPAGNEQFF.

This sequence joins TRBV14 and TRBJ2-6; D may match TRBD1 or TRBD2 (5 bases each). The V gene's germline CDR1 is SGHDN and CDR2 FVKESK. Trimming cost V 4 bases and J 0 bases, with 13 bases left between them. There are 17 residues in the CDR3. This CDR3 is CASSLPPGRSGANVLTF. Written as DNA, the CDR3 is TGTGCCAGCAGCCTGCCGCCGGGACGCTCTGGGGCCAACGTCCTGACTTTC.